This is a list of T cell receptor beta chains from one sample in a study of cytomegalovirus exposure and HLA in healthy donors. Here immunoSEQ multiplex PCR was the method, and the copy in TCRdb shows in-frame clones only, minus some. The sample holds 45,000 to 60,000 clones, about three quarters seen once. The sequenced sample was PBMCs. The receptors shown here come from a man between 18 and 35 years old in good health and CMV-seronegative. Both conserved end residues are part of each CDR3. Not all rows give a size; the values are once, few, many and, for expanded clones, a class.

few,TRBV10-3,TRBJ1-4,CAIRQGPNEKLFF
NA,TRBV29-1,TRBJ1-5,CSVVTENNQPPHF
NA,TRBV29-1,TRBJ1-1,CSVAGTATMTEAFF
NA,TRBV5-1,TRBJ2-3,CASSPQRSTDTQYF
few,TRBV28,TRBJ1-1,CASSSPRSTMNTEAFF
once,TRBV28,TRBJ1-6,CASSLVSDNSPLHF
NA,TRBV7-8,TRBJ2-7,CASRTRRKNGSSYEQYF
NA,TRBV2,TRBJ1-2,CATQAQRYGYTF
once,TRBV5-4,TRBJ2-2,CASSPLGGGDHTGELFF
NA,TRBV5-1,TRBJ2-7,CASSFQDQGYEQYF
NA,TRBV18,TRBJ1-1,CASSPTMVEGGAFF
NA,TRBV2,TRBJ1-1,CASRRLEAFF
NA,TRBV2,TRBJ2-7,CASIQGLAGAYEQYF
NA,TRBV9,TRBJ2-7,CASSVDGGPYEQYF
few,TRBV28,TRBJ1-5,CASSLSATGDGNQPQHF
NA,TRBV11-2,TRBJ1-5,CASSAVRGASNQPQHF
NA,TRBV11-2,TRBJ1-1,CASSRDRGLTEAFF
NA,TRBV30,TRBJ2-5,CAWSAWDRVQETQYF
once,TRBV7-2,TRBJ1-1,CASSWLLPNTEAFF
few,TRBV10-3,TRBJ2-1,CAISQRELTNEQFF
NA,TRBV4-1,TRBJ2-1,CASSQDITGIYNEQFF
few,TRBV5-4,TRBJ2-1,CASSAGQGSYNEQFF
NA,TRBV6-1,TRBJ1-1,CASSAGRNTEAFF
once,TRBV4-3,TRBJ2-1,CASSQGIGTSGRRGYNEQFF
once,TRBV2,TRBJ2-6,CASRARTGAYSGANVLTF
NA,TRBV20-1,TRBJ1-2,CSAGDSYGYTF
NA,TRBV19,TRBJ2-1,CASSIKVGLAGEQFF
few,TRBV6-1,TRBJ2-7,CASSEFYEQYF
NA,TRBV30,TRBJ2-3,CAWSGGADTQYF
few,TRBV4-1,TRBJ2-2,CASSGGGGLGTGELFF
NA,TRBV18,TRBJ2-5,CASSLQETQYF
NA,TRBV25-1,TRBJ1-2,CASSEYVRKDGYTF
once,TRBV2,TRBJ1-1,CASTGEWVNTEAFF
few,TRBV6-6,TRBJ1-5,CASRYQGYSNQPQHF
NA,TRBV6-1,TRBJ2-7,CASIGDSTYEQYF
NA,TRBV20-1,TRBJ2-1,CSGRETNEQFF
NA,TRBV28,TRBJ1-4,CASSSRQGGGEKLFF